Each of the 26 T cell receptor beta chains below was sequenced from the same sample in a study of T cell changes during pregnancy in multiple sclerosis. Produced via immunoSEQ multiplex PCR; TCRdb's table is partial and in-frame only. The sample lists 60,000 to 85,000 clones; just under 95% were seen once. Sample: peripheral blood, taken after pregnancy. These TCRs come from a female donor in good health, enrolled as a control in a pregnancy study.

As regards this clone: A junction end diverges from the germline sequence, so it may reflect a read error. The gene calls are TRBV11-2 and TRBJ2-1; D is uncertain. CDR3 length equals 11 residues. Germline lookup yields CDR1 SGHAT and CDR2 FQNNGV. The CDR3, as DNA: TGTGCCAGCAGCTTAAGTACAGACCTGATCTTC. Its protein is CASSLSTDLIF.

The chain combines TRBV18 with TRBJ2-3; 14 bases agree with TRBD2. V shed 0 bases and J 6 bases; nucleotides not matched to a gene: 2. CDR1 and CDR2 from the germline V gene are KGHSH and LQKENI. CDR3 length: 16 residues. Here the CDR3 reads CASSPPGLAGADTQYF. In nucleotides, the CDR3 is TGTGCCAGCTCACCACCGGGACTAGCGGGGGCTGATACGCAGTATTTT.

This rearrangement joins TRBV10-3 to TRBJ2-3, with no clear D. The germline gives CDR1 ENHRY, CDR2 SYGVKD. The CDR3 is 14 residues long. V dropped 7 bases and J dropped 0 bases, with 11 bases sitting between them. The CDR3 loop is CAITAGTSTDTQYF. In nucleotides, the CDR3 is TGTGCCATCACAGCAGGTACTAGCACAGATACGCAGTATTTT.

The chain employs TRBV28 and TRBJ1-1, with TRBD1 matching over 7 bases. The V and J ends lost 7 bases and 5 bases, in that order; junction bases with no gene match: 13. Germline-derived CDR1 and CDR2 are MDHEN and SYDVKM. This CDR3 comprises 15 residues. The CDR3 region has the DNA TGTGCCAGCAACGATAGACAGGGAATAAGAACTGAAGCTTTCTTT. This gives the protein CASNDRQGIRTEAFF.

V gene TRBV7-2 combines with J gene TRBJ1-5, with 7 bases that match TRBD1. V lost 4 bases to trimming and J lost 7 bases; unmatched junction nucleotides: 13. Germline values: CDR1 SGHTA, CDR2 FQGNSA. The CDR3 contains 16 residues. The CDR3 bases are TGTGCCAGCAGCTCCGAGGGGGCAGGGGCTCGCCAGCCCCAGCATTTT. This translates into CASSSEGAGARQPQHF. Combining the CDR3 with reference TRBV7-2 and TRBJ1-5 gives the whole variable domain GAGVSQSPSNKVTEKGKDVELRCDPISGHTALYWYRQSLGQGLEFLIYFQGNSAPDKSGLPSDRFSAERTGGSVSTLTIQRTQQEDSAVYLCASSSEGAGARQPQHFGDGTRLSIL.

The CDR3 DNA follows: TGTGCCAGCAGCCTGGGACAGGGGGCTAAGCCCCAGCATTTT. Translated: CASSLGQGAKPQHF. The rearrangement uses TRBV5-8 and TRBJ1-5; 12 bases are shared with TRBD1. The junction had 4 bases not matched to a gene; V was cut back by 4 bases and J by 8 bases. Germline CDR1 is SGHTS and CDR2 is YDEGEE. The CDR3 sequence is 14 residues long.

This clone has a single count. The chain links TRBV28 to TRBJ1-4; 8 bases match TRBD1. The germline V gene has CDR1 MDHEN and CDR2 SYDVKM. This CDR3 contains 16 residues. Trimming at V came to 5 bases and at J to 4 bases, leaving 9 bases not matched to a gene. CDR3 in amino acids: CASSIETGVGNEKLFF. The DNA of the CDR3 is TGTGCCAGCAGTATCGAGACAGGGGTGGGTAATGAAAAACTGTTTTTT.

J is TRBJ1-1 and V is TRBV14; D call uncertain. V shed 1 base and J shed 5 bases, with 8 bases lying between them. CDR3 length: 13 amino acids. The germline V gene encodes CDR1 SGHDN and CDR2 FVKESK. In DNA, the CDR3 is TGTGCCAGCAGCCAAGGCCTCAGGACTGAAGCTTTCTTT. Translating gives CASSQGLRTEAFF.

The chain joins TRBV7-8 to TRBJ2-1, with D possibly TRBD2 on 6 matching bases. CDR1 and CDR2 (germline): SGHVS, FQNEAQ. V shed 2 bases and J shed 0 bases, with 11 bases lying between them. The CDR3 runs 16 residues. As DNA, the CDR3 is TGTGCCAGCAGCTTAAGGGACTCCAGCTCCTACAATGAGCAGTTCTTC. Its protein product is CASSLRDSSSYNEQFF.

This clone occurred once. V and J are TRBV7-2 and TRBJ2-1, with 8 positions matching TRBD2. Per the germline V gene, CDR1 is SGHTA and CDR2 is FQGNSA. J gave up 6 bases and V 5 bases, and 12 bases lay outside the gene matches. The CDR3 runs 16 residues. CDR3 nucleotides: TGTGCCAGCAGCAGCCGCGGGGCGGGAGGACCCAATGAGCAGTTCTTC. This encodes CASSSRGAGGPNEQFF.

This rearrangement joins TRBV5-4 to TRBJ1-2, with TRBD1 identical over 9 bases. The CDR3 spans 16 residues. Germline CDR1 SGHNT, CDR2 YYREEE (reference sequence). The V segment lost 3 bases and the J segment 5 bases; nucleotides outside the gene matches: 11. The CDR3 here is CASSSRNRGLRYGYTF. CDR3 sequence (DNA): TGTGCCAGCAGCTCCCGAAACAGGGGGCTGCGGTATGGCTACACCTTC.

This clone has only one observation. The rearrangement joins TRBV28 to TRBJ1-2; D is unclear. Looked up from germline, CDR1 is MDHEN and CDR2 is SYDVKM. The CDR3 contains 15 residues. V lost 7 bases and J 2 bases, leaving 17 bases between the germline ends. The CDR3 nucleotides read TGTGCCAGCACCCCACCTCCAGCAGGCAACTATGGCTACACCTTC. This sequence encodes CASTPPPAGNYGYTF.

The rearrangement joins TRBV11-2 to TRBJ1-6; D perhaps matches TRBD1 (5 bases). The V end was cut by 0 bases, the J end by 7 bases, with 10 bases between. Germline V gene data show CDR1 as SGHAT and CDR2 as FQNNGV. The CDR3 is made up of 15 amino acids. Here the CDR3 reads CASSLETELNSPLHF. CDR3 bases: TGTGCCAGCAGCTTAGAGACAGAGCTAAATTCACCCCTCCACTTT.

The J gene is TRBJ1-2, the V gene TRBV21-1; the D segment call TRBD1 is taken from the table without a DNA check. TRBV21-1 is a pseudogene segment. The CDR3 spans 15 residues. The CDR3 DNA sequence: TGTGCCAGCAGCAACGGACAGGATTTATCCTATGGCTACACCTTC. The encoded protein is CASSNGQDLSYGYTF.

This chain connects TRBV28 to TRBJ2-3; a possible D gene is TRBD2 (5 bases). V lost 6 bases, J lost 5 bases, and 18 bases lay in between. The CDR3 runs 15 residues. Germline CDR1 is MDHEN and CDR2 is SYDVKM. CDR3 DNA sequence: TGTGCCAGCAGCCTCGGGGAATTTGCAAAAGATACGCAGTATTTT. Translation: CASSLGEFAKDTQYF.

V usage is TRBV9 and J usage is TRBJ2-3, with D possibly matching TRBD2 (6 bases). V was clipped by 3 bases and J by 2 bases, with 16 bases between them. From germline, CDR1 is SGDLS and CDR2 YYNGEE. The CDR3 is 16 amino acids. The CDR3, as DNA: TGTGCCAGCAGCGGGGGGACTTCCTACCCCACAGATACGCAGTATTTT. This encodes CASSGGTSYPTDTQYF.

The gene calls are TRBV4-1 and TRBJ1-3; 9 bases fit TRBD1. The CDR3 is made up of 16 amino acids. Germline V gene lookup returns CDR1 MGHRA and CDR2 YSYEKL. V was clipped by 1 base and J by 5 bases; unmatched bases: 6. The CDR3 is CASSQAYTGGRNTIYF. The DNA for the CDR3 is TGCGCCAGCAGCCAAGCTTACACAGGGGGCCGAAACACCATATATTTT.

As DNA, the CDR3 is TGTGCCAGCAGTGACCCCCTTCCGGGACAGGGAGGTAGAGAGACCCAGTACTTC. This encodes CASSDPLPGQGGRETQYF. The J gene is TRBJ2-5, the V gene TRBV2, with TRBD1 identical over 9 bases. Germline V gene data show CDR1 as SNHLY and CDR2 as FYNNEI. With 3 bases clipped from V and 4 bases from J, the junction kept 15 bases outside the gene matches. The length of the CDR3 is 18 residues.

The gene calls are TRBV21-1 and TRBJ1-6; the table's D call, TRBD1, has no DNA check behind it. TRBV21-1 is flagged as a pseudogene. The CDR3 loop spans 18 amino acids. The CDR3 reads CASSRGQGQSSYNSPLHF. The DNA of the CDR3 is TGTGCCAGCAGCAGGGGACAGGGCCAAAGCTCCTATAATTCACCCCTCCACTTT.

J is TRBJ1-6 and V is TRBV7-9; D remains unclear. Germline V gene lookup returns CDR1 SEHNR and CDR2 FQNEAQ (reference sequence). Trimming pared 1 base from V and 9 bases from J, leaving 13 bases between. CDR3 size: 15 residues. The CDR3, as DNA: TGTGCCAGCAGCTTAGACACAGTTTCCCTTTCACCCCTCCACTTT. Amino acid sequence: CASSLDTVSLSPLHF.

The chain links TRBV9 to TRBJ2-3; a weak D match, TRBD1 (5 bases). From germline, CDR1 is SGDLS and CDR2 YYNGEE. This CDR3 contains 14 residues. The V gene lost 0 bases and the J gene lost 7 bases, with 12 bases spanning the gap. This CDR3 reads CASSVGRGENTQYF. In DNA form, the CDR3 reads TGTGCCAGCAGCGTAGGTAGGGGCGAAAATACGCAGTATTTT.

This chain uses TRBV7-9 with TRBJ2-3; TRBD1 is a possible D gene (6 bases). The germline CDR1 and CDR2 sequences are SEHNR and FQNEAQ (reference sequence). This CDR3 spans 14 amino acids. V was trimmed by 5 bases and J by 0 bases, leaving 9 bases between them. The CDR3, as DNA: TGTGCCAGCAGCCCACAGGGAAGCACAGATACGCAGTATTTT. Translating gives CASSPQGSTDTQYF.

The table lists this clone with a count of one. V and J are TRBV19 and TRBJ2-1; no clear D gene. The germline V and J ends were trimmed by 5 bases and 1 base, with 9 bases remaining between them. The CDR3 is 14 residues long. Germline CDR1 is LNHDA and CDR2 is SQIVND (reference sequence). The CDR3 nucleotides read TGTGCCAGTAGTCCCCCTTTGTCCTACAATGAGCAGTTCTTC. This codes for CASSPPLSYNEQFF.

The chain carries TRBV28 and TRBJ2-1; 8 bases fit TRBD1. Trimming at V came to 4 bases and at J to 8 bases, leaving 10 bases not matched to a gene. The CDR3 has 15 amino acids. Germline CDR1 and CDR2: MDHEN and SYDVKM. The CDR3 DNA is TGTGCCAGCAGTTCCCCGGACAGGGTAGCAGATGAGCAGTTCTTC. It translates to CASSSPDRVADEQFF.

This rearrangement joins TRBV7-9 to TRBJ2-1, with a weak D call TRBD1 (6 bases). Germline V gives CDR1 SEHNR, CDR2 FQNEAQ (reference sequence). V lost 1 base and J 2 bases, leaving 9 bases between the germline ends. The CDR3 contains 15 residues. The CDR3 DNA is TGTGCCAGCAGCTTAGGACAGGCAGCCTACAATGAGCAGTTCTTC. Protein product: CASSLGQAAYNEQFF.

V and J are TRBV19 and TRBJ2-7, with D possibly being TRBD2 (5 bases). Germline CDR1 reads LNHDA; CDR2 reads SQIVND (reference sequence). The V end lost 8 bases, the J end lost 5 bases, and 16 bases lay between the germline ends. CDR3 size: 13 residues. CDR3 residues: CASGKNRGNEQYF. In DNA form, the CDR3 reads TGTGCCAGTGGCAAGAATCGGGGAAACGAGCAGTACTTC.